The rows below give T cell receptor beta chains drawn from one sample of a study of blood T cells in healthy people across ages. MiXCR, applied by TCRdb to the 5' RACE reads, yields one record per CDR3 protein. The sample has about 1,500,000 distinct CDR3 sequences, 40% to 50% seen once; the top ten hold 7.9%. The sequencing sample was made of blood. These receptors came from a woman aged 18-29 years in good health. CDR3s leave out the opening cysteine and the closing phenylalanine or tryptophan. Each record gives: V gene, clone size, J gene, CDR3 protein. Size is omitted from some rows. Given values are once, few, many or a class for expanded clones.

TRBV24-1	NA	TRBJ1-2	ATSGDRGYGYT
TRBV20-1	NA	TRBJ2-3	SARDLVGGAGGTDTQY
TRBV5-1	NA	TRBJ2-1	ASSPTLGFGGSYNEQF
TRBV7-2	NA	TRBJ2-3	ASSAQTGVGTDTQY
TRBV2	NA	TRBJ1-2	ASSGQIYGYT
TRBV15	few	TRBJ2-7	ATSRDLGRNNEQY
TRBV6-1	few	TRBJ2-3	ASSEYRNTDTQY
TRBV4-2	few	TRBJ2-1	ASSQGGGGSYNEQF
TRBV20-1	NA	TRBJ2-3	SAQILAGNTDTQY
TRBV4-2	NA	TRBJ2-7	ASSQEILSSGGAFSYEQY
TRBV6-5	few	TRBJ1-1	ASGSHPMNTEAF
TRBV6-1	NA	TRBJ2-3	ASSELGQGTDTQY
TRBV19	NA	TRBJ1-6	ASMGSGALH
TRBV21-1	few	TRBJ2-1	ASSGGTNEQF
TRBV10-3	few	TRBJ2-5	AISLDSPETQY
TRBV12-3/TRBV12-4	NA	TRBJ2-2	ASSPEGSGGATGELF
TRBV5-1	NA	TRBJ2-1	ASSVGFPGLAVGSYNEQF
TRBV7-2	NA	TRBJ2-1	ASSLRGLAGGNSYNEQF
TRBV20-1	few	TRBJ2-1	SLRGASYNEQF
TRBV5-1	NA	TRBJ2-5	ASSPPLDFNEQY
TRBV3-1	NA	TRBJ2-1	ASSPREPRNEQF
TRBV29-1	NA	TRBJ2-3	SATGVADTQY
TRBV10-2	NA	TRBJ2-7	AHSGQAPHPYEQY